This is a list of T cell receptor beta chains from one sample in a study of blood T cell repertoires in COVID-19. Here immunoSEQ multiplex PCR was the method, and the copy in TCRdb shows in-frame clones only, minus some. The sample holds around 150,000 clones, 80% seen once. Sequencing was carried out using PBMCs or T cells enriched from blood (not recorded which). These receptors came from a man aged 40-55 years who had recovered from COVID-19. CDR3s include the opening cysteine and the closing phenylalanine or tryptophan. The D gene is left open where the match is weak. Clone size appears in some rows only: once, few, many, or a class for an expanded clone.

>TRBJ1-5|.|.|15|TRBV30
TGTGCCTGGAGCAGGGTGCGGCAGAGCAATCAGCCCCAGCATTTT
CAWSRVRQSNQPQHF
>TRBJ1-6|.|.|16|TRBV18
TGTGCCAGCTCACCGCGGGGGAGCTCCTATAATTCACCCCTCCACTTT
CASSPRGSSYNSPLHF
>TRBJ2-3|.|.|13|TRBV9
TGTGCCAGCAGCGTAGACTTGACAGATACGCAGTATTTT
CASSVDLTDTQYF
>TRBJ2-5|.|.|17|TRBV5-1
TGCGCCAGCAGCTTGGTTGGAGCCAGCGGATTAAAAGAGACCCAGTACTTC
CASSLVGASGLKETQYF
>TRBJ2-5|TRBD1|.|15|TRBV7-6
TGTGCCAGCAGCTTAACAGGGGGCGGCTCAGAGACCCAGTACTTC
CASSLTGGGSETQYF
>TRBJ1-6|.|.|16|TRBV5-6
TGTGCCAGCAACTCCGGATGGGCGCTCTTCAATTCACCCCTCCACTTT
CASNSGWALFNSPLHF
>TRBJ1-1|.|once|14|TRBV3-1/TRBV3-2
TGTGCCAGCAGCCAACTCCCAGGGGACACTGAAGCTTTCTTT
CASSQLPGDTEAFF
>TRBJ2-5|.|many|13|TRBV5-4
TGTGCCAGCAGCTTCACTACCCAAGAGACCCAGTACTTC
CASSFTTQETQYF
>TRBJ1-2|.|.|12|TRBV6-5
TGTGCCAGCAGTTACTCGGGGGGGGGCTACACCTTC
CASSYSGGGYTF
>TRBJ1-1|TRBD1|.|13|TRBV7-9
TGTGCCAGCGGCGGGACAGTGAACACTGAAGCTTTCTTT
CASGGTVNTEAFF
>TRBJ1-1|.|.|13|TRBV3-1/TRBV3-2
TGTGCCAGCAGCCGCTTTAGTGACACTGAAGCTTTCTTT
CASSRFSDTEAFF
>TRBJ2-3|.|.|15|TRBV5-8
TGTGCCAGCAGCTTGGGGGCGAGGGCCTTAGATACGCAGTATTTT
CASSLGARALDTQYF
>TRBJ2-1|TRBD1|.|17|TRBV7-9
TGTGCCAGCAGCTTAGTAACTCAGGGGGATTTCGGTAATGAGCAGTTCTTC
CASSLVTQGDFGNEQFF
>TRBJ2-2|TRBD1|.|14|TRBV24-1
TGTGCCACTAGGGACAGTACGAACACCGGGGAGCTGTTTTTT
CATRDSTNTGELFF
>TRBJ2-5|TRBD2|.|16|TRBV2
TGTGCCAGCAGGCCAAGCGGGGGGGCGTTGCAGGAGACCCAGTACTTC
CASRPSGGALQETQYF
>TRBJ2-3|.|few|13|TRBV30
TGTGCCTGGAGTCGGCCTGGAGGCGATACGCAGTATTTT
CAWSRPGGDTQYF
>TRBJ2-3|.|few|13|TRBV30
TGTGCCTGGAGTAATAGCAGGGCAGATACGCAGTATTTT
CAWSNSRADTQYF
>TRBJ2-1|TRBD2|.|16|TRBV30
TGTGCCTGGACTCCCGGACTAGCGGGCTCCTACAATGAGCAGTTCTTC
CAWTPGLAGSYNEQFF
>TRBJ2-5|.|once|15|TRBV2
TGTGCCAGTACTAAGGACCGAACTACGGGGGAGACCCAGTACTTC
CASTKDRTTGETQYF
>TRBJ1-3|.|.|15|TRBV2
TGTGCCAGCACTGCGGACGGACTTGTAGGAAACACCATATATTTT
CASTADGLVGNTIYF
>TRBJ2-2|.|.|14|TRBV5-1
TGCGCCAGCAGCAAGGGGCCTCTTACCGGGGAGCTGTTTTTT
CASSKGPLTGELFF
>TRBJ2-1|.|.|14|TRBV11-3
TGTGCCAGCAGCTTAGGACAGTCCTACAATGAGCAGTTCTTC
CASSLGQSYNEQFF
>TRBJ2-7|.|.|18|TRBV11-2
TGTGCCAGCAGCTCCCGGGTACAAGGGGCGCAGAGTTCCTACGAGCAGTACTTC
CASSSRVQGAQSSYEQYF
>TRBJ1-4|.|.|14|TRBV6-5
TGTGCCAGCCGAGTGGCCCTCGGGAATGAAAAACTGTTTTTT
CASRVALGNEKLFF
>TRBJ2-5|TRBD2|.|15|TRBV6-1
TGTGCCAGCAGTGAAAGGGCGGGGGACCAAGAGACCCAGTACTTC
CASSERAGDQETQYF
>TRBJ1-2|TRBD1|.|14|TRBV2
TGTGCCAGCAGAGCGAACGACAGGGGCTCTGGCTACACCTTC
CASRANDRGSGYTF
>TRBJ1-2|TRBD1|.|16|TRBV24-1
TGTGCCACCAGTGATTCCGGGACAGATAACTCCTGGGGCTACACCTTC
CATSDSGTDNSWGYTF
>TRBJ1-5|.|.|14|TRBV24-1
.
CATSVPGVGQPQHF
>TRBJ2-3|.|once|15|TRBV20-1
TGCAGTGCTAGTACCCCCGCGGTCTTTGAGGATACGCAGTATTTT
CSASTPAVFEDTQYF
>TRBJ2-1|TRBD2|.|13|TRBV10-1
TGCGCCAGCAGATCTAGCGGGGTAGATGAGCAGTTCTTC
CASRSSGVDEQFF
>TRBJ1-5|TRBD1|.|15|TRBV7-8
TGTGCCAGCAGCTCGGGACAGGGAAGAAACCAGCCCCAGCATTTT
CASSSGQGRNQPQHF
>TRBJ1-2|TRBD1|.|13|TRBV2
TGTGCCAGCAGATCGACAGGGGCGAAAGGCTACACCTTC
CASRSTGAKGYTF
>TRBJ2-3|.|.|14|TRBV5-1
TGCGCCAGCAGCTTGCAGGGGAGCACAGATACGCAGTATTTT
CASSLQGSTDTQYF
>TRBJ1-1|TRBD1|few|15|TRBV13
TGTGCCAGCAGCCCGGGGACAGGGACGAACACTGAAGCTTTCTTT
CASSPGTGTNTEAFF
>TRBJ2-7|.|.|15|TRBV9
TGTGCCAGCAGCGTAGCTGGAGGGCTCCCCTACGAGCAGTACTTC
CASSVAGGLPYEQYF
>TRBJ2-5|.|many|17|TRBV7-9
TGTGCCAGCAGCTTGGGCCAGCCACGGGGTGATCTAGAGACCCAGTACTTC
CASSLGQPRGDLETQYF
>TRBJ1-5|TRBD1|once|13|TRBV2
TGTGCCAGCAATGACAGGGGGATTTGGCCCCAGCATTTT
CASNDRGIWPQHF
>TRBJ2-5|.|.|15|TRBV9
TGTGCCAGCAGCCCTAGAGGGGGACCACAAGAGACCCAGTACTTC
CASSPRGGPQETQYF
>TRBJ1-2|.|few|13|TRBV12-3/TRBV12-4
TGTGCCAGCAGCACCACCCAGGGAAATGGCTACACCTTC
CASSTTQGNGYTF
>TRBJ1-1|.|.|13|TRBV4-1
TGCGCCAGCAGCCAATCCGAGGGCCTCGAAGCTTTCTTT
CASSQSEGLEAFF
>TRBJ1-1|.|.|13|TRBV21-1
TGTGCCAGCAGGGGGCCGGGGGGCACTGAAGCTTTCTTT
CASRGPGGTEAFF
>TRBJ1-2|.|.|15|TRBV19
TGTGCCAGTAGTATAGGGCAGGGTGCCCTCTATGGCTACACCTTC
CASSIGQGALYGYTF
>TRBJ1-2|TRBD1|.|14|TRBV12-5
TGTGCTAGTACCCCCGGGACAGGGGGCGATGGCTACACCTTC
CASTPGTGGDGYTF
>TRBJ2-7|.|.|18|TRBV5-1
TGCGCCAGCAGCTTGGCCGGGGGACTGGTGGATTTGTCCTACGAGCAGTACTTC
CASSLAGGLVDLSYEQYF
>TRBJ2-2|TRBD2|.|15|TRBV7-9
TGTGCCAGCAGCTTAGCCGGGGGGAAGGCCGGGGAGCTGTTTTTT
CASSLAGGKAGELFF
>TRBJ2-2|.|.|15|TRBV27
TGTGCCAGCAGTTCATGGACTGGCGGAACCGGGGAGCTGTTTTTT
CASSSWTGGTGELFF
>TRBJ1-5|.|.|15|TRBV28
TGTGCCAGCGGACTAGAAACAGTGAGCAATCAGCCCCAGCATTTT
CASGLETVSNQPQHF
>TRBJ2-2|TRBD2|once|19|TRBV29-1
TGCAGCGTTGAAGAGTTCCGAGCGGGGGGCCTCAGGTCCACCGGGGAGCTGTTTTTT
CSVEEFRAGGLRSTGELFF
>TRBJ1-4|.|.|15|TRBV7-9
TGTGCCAGCAGTGCGCCGGGACTACTCAATGAAAAACTGTTTTTT
CASSAPGLLNEKLFF
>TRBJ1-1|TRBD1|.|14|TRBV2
TGTGCCAGCAGTGCTGGGACAGGGGGCACTGAAGCTTTCTTT
CASSAGTGGTEAFF
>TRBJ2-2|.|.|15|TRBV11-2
TGTGCCAGCAGCTTAGACAGGGCGGACACCGGGGAGCTGTTTTTT
CASSLDRADTGELFF
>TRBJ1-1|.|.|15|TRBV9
TGTGCCAGCAGCGTAGAAGGGGCGAAGTTAGCTGAAGCTTTCTTT
CASSVEGAKLAEAFF
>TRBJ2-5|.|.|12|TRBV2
TGTGCCAGCAGTGGAGGCCAAGAGACCCAGTACTTC
CASSGGQETQYF